The entry below gives a single T cell receptor beta chain sequence along with its context. Source study methods: By means of reference gene primer amplification, nucleated cell counts were estimated. Clones were read by immunoSEQ multiplex PCR, and TCRdb kept only the in-frame ones, dropping some. The V and J calls and clone size come from that table; D and trimming were worked out from the DNA. The table shows roughly 110,000 clones, with approximately 80% occurring only once. This sample stems from a study of blood T cell repertoires in COVID-19. At the level of the study: COVID-19 samples, acute and convalescent, were from the United States, Italy and Spain. In each case, the material was cDNA or gDNA derived from T cells, B-cell-depleted T cells, or PBMCs.

Looked up from germline, CDR1 is DFQATT and CDR2 is SNEGSKA (reference sequence). This CDR3 spans 13 amino acids. The V and J ends lost 3 bases and 3 bases respectively, with 11 bases between them. The material sequenced was peripheral blood. This TCR was sampled from a woman aged 60-75 years with acute or convalescent COVID-19. This rearrangement joins TRBV20-1 to TRBJ1-1, with D perhaps TRBD1 (5 bases). In DNA, the CDR3 is TGCAGTGCTAGTAAGGGCAGGGACACTGAAGCTTTCTTT. It codes for CSASKGRDTEAFF.